The following is a TCR beta chain sequence with its context. Patients aged 18 to 65 had newly diagnosed hyperthyroidism that had lasted under 2 months. These data are taken from a study of T cells in Graves' hyperthyroidism and ophthalmopathy. Trimming left V 1 base short and J 1 base short, with 10 bases between. This CDR3 is built from 15 residues. The germline V gene encodes CDR1 SEHNR and CDR2 FQNEAQ (reference sequence). Regions amplified from RNA transcripts were the TCR beta CDR3 regions. The study used the HTBI primer set for a first-round RT-PCR of the TCR CDR3. MiXCR, run by TCRdb on the multiplex PCR reads, gives a single entry per CDR3 protein. The data hold about 560,000 distinct CDR3 sequences, with over 15% observed a single time.

The rearrangement links TRBV7-9 to TRBJ1-1; D perhaps matches TRBD1 (6 bases). The receptor's source is a woman under 30 with Graves' hyperthyroidism. The sequenced material came from blood. DNA of the CDR3: TGTGCCAGCAGCTTAGAATCCAGGGGGAACACTGAAGCTTTCTTT. This gives the protein CASSLESRGNTEAFF. Based on the CDR3 plus reference TRBV7-9 and TRBJ1-1, the full variable domain is DTGVSQNPRHKITKRGQNVTFRCDPISEHNRLYWYRQTLGQGPEFLTYFQNEAQLEKSRLLSDRFSAERPKGSFSTLEIQRTEQGDSAMYLCASSLESRGNTEAFFGQGTRLTVV.